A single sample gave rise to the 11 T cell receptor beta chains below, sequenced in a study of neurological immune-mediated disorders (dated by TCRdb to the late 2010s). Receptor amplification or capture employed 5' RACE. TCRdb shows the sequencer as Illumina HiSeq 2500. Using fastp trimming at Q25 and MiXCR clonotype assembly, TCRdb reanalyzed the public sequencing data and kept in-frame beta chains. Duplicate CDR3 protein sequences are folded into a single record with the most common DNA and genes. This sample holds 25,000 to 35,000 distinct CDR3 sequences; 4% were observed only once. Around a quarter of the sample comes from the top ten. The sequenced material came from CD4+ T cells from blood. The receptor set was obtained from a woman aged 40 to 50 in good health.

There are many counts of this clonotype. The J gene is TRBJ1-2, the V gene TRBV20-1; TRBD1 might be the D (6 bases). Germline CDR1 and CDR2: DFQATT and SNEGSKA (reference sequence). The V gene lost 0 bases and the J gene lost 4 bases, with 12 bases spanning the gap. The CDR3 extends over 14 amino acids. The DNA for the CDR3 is TGCAGTGCTAGAGATCCAAGGACAGCCTATGGCTACACCTTC. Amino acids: CSARDPRTAYGYTF.

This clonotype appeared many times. CDR3 bases: TGTGCCAGCACCCAGATCGTGGGGTCCTGGGGTGAGCAGTTCTTC. As protein: CASTQIVGSWGEQFF. The chain combines TRBV6-5 with TRBJ2-1; D is ambiguous. Germline V gene sequence: CDR1 MNHEY, CDR2 SVGAGI. With 7 bases removed from V and 9 bases from J, the gap between germline ends came to 22 bases. This CDR3 is built from 15 residues.

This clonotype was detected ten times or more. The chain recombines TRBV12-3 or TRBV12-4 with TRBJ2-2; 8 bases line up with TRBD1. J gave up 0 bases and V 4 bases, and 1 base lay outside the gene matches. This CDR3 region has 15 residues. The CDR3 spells CASSWGQANTGELFF. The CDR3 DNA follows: TGTGCCAGCAGTTGGGGACAGGCGAACACCGGGGAGCTGTTTTTT.

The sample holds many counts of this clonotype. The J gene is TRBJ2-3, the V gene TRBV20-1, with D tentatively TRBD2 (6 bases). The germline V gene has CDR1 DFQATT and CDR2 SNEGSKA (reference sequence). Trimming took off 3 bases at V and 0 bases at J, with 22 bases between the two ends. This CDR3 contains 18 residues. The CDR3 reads CSARVVGLPGQSTDTQYF. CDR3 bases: TGCAGTGCTAGGGTTGTGGGACTTCCCGGTCAAAGCACAGATACGCAGTATTTT.

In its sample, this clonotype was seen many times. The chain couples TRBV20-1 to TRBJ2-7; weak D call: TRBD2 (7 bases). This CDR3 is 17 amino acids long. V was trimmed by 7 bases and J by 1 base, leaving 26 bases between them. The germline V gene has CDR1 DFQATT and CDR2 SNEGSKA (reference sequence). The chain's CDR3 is CSVSSPVRRGGSYEQYF. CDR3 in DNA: TGCAGTGTCAGCAGTCCCGTAAGGAGGGGGGGATCCTACGAGCAGTACTTC.

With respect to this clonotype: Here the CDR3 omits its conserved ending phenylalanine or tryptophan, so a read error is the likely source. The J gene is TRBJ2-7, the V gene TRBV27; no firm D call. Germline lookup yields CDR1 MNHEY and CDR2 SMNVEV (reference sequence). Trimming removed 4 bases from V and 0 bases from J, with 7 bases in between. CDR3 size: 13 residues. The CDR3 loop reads CASSSESSYEQYG. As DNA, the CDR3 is TGTGCCAGCAGTTCAGAGAGCTCCTACGAGCAGTACGGC.

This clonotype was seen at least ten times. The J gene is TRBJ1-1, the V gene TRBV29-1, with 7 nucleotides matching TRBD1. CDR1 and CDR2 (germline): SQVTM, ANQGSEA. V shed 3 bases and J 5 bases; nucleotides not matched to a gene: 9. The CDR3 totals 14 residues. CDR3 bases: TGCAGCGTTGATAGACAGGGTGCCAGAACTGAAGCTTTCTTT. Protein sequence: CSVDRQGARTEAFF.

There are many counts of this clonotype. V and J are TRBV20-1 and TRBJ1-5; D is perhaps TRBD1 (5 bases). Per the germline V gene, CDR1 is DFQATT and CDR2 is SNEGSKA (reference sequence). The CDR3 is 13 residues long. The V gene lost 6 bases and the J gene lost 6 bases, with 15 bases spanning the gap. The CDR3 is CSATMGGTQPQHF. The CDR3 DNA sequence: TGCAGTGCAACAATGGGGGGAACTCAGCCCCAGCATTTT.

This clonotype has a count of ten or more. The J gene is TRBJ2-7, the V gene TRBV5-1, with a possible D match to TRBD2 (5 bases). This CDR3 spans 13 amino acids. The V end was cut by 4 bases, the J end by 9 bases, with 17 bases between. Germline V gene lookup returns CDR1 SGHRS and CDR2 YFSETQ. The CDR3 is CASSPTDPAGQYF. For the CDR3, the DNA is TGCGCCAGCAGCCCGACGGACCCGGCGGGGCAGTACTTC.

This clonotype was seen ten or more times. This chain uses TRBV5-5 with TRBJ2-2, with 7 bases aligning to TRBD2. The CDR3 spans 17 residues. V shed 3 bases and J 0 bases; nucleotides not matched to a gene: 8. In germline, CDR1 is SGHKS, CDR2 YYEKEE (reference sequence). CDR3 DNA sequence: TGTGCCAGCAGCTATGGGACTACCCATTCGAACACCGGGGAGCTGTTTTTT. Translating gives CASSYGTTHSNTGELFF.

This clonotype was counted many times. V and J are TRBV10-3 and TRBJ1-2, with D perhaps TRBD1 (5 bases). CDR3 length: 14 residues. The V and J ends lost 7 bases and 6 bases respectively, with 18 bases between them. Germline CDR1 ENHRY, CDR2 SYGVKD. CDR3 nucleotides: TGTGCCATCAACAGGTTCATGGGGGGTGATGGCTACACCTTC. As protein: CAINRFMGGDGYTF.